This is a list of T cell receptor beta chains from one sample in a study of control samples from healthy donors and cancer patients. Measured with immunoSEQ multiplex PCR; TCRdb has only the in-frame clones, and not every one. The sample has 150,000 or so clones; roughly 93% are singletons. The specimen sequenced was blood. The receptors stem from a man younger than 35 in good health. CDR3s include the opening cysteine and the closing phenylalanine or tryptophan. The D gene is left open where the match is weak. The size entry is marked missing in some rows and otherwise reads once, few, many or a size class.

d_call	v_call	clone_size	j_call	cdr3_aa	cdr3_nt
-	TRBV28	-	TRBJ1-3	CASRDGGNTIYF	TGTGCCAGCAGGGACGGTGGAAACACCATATATTTT
-	TRBV6-5	-	TRBJ1-5	CASRDSGLGPQHF	TGTGCCAGCAGAGACAGCGGACTCGGGCCCCAGCATTTT
-	TRBV14	once	TRBJ1-1	CASSQDWGNTEAFF	TGTGCCAGCAGCCAAGATTGGGGGAACACTGAAGCTTTCTTT
TRBD2	TRBV5-1	once	TRBJ2-1	CASSSQAGGHEQFF	TGCGCCAGCAGCTCGCAGGCGGGGGGGCATGAGCAGTTCTTC
TRBD1	TRBV9	once	TRBJ2-5	CASSLRTGSAPGTQYF	TGTGCCAGCAGCCTCCGGACAGGGAGTGCACCAGGGACCCAGTACTTC
-	TRBV14	-	TRBJ2-5	CASSQGGRAQETQYF	TGTGCCAGCAGCCAAGGGGGACGCGCCCAAGAGACCCAGTACTTC
-	TRBV7-5	-	TRBJ2-2	CARSFRRGPRLCSSGELFF	TGTGCCAGAAGCTTTCGGCGTGGGCCCCGGCTTTGCTCCTCCGGGGAGCTGTTTTTT
-	TRBV28	once	TRBJ1-2	CASSPYPAPTLQTSHGYTF	TGTGCCAGCAGCCCCTACCCAGCCCCGACATTGCAAACCTCCCATGGCTACACCTTC
TRBD1	TRBV5-1	-	TRBJ1-2	CASSLAPDRSNYGYTF	TGCGCCAGCAGCTTGGCCCCGGACAGGTCGAACTATGGCTACACCTTC
-	TRBV24-1	-	TRBJ2-7	CATLWGGRSYEQYF	TGTGCCACCCTATGGGGTGGACGTTCCTACGAGCAGTACTTC
TRBD2	TRBV11-2	-	TRBJ2-5	CASSSLPSGRAETQYF	TGTGCCAGCAGCTCCCTCCCTAGCGGGAGGGCCGAGACCCAGTACTTC
TRBD2	TRBV7-2	-	TRBJ2-3	CASRPSGRTTDTQYF	TGTGCCAGCAGGCCTAGCGGGAGGACCACAGATACGCAGTATTTT
-	TRBV9	-	TRBJ2-5	CASSVDGAGWETQYF	TGTGCCAGCAGCGTAGATGGGGCAGGGTGGGAGACCCAGTACTTC
-	TRBV12-3/TRBV12-4	-	TRBJ1-5	CASSYLNQPQHF	TGTGCCAGCAGTTACCTCAATCAGCCCCAGCATTTT
TRBD1	TRBV5-4	-	TRBJ1-2	CASSLPGQGTGYTF	TGTGCCAGCAGCTTACCGGGACAGGGAACTGGCTACACCTTC
-	TRBV7-2	-	TRBJ2-7	CASSLGFSEQYF	TGTGCCAGCAGCTTAGGATTCTCCGAGCAGTACTTC
TRBD1	TRBV19	-	TRBJ1-1	CASSALGQGQTEAFF	TGTGCCAGTAGTGCCCTAGGACAGGGGCAAACTGAAGCTTTCTTT
TRBD1	TRBV9	once	TRBJ1-2	CASSSPSGQGAVTYGYTF	TGTGCCAGCAGCTCCCCCTCGGGACAGGGGGCGGTGACCTATGGCTACACCTTC
-	TRBV5-1	-	TRBJ2-7	CASSSGPQADEQYF	TGCGCCAGCAGCTCGGGTCCTCAAGCGGACGAGCAGTACTTC
TRBD2	TRBV11-2	-	TRBJ2-2	CASSLRSGGSLSGELFF	TGTGCCAGCAGCTTAAGGTCGGGGGGGAGCCTCTCCGGGGAGCTGTTTTTT
-	TRBV7-9	-	TRBJ2-7	CASSQGWYEQYF	TGTGCCAGCAGCCAAGGCTGGTACGAGCAGTACTTC
-	TRBV14	-	TRBJ2-1	CASSQENSFNLRSGFYNEQFF	TGTGCCAGCAGCCAAGAAAACAGCTTTAACCTTAGAAGCGGATTCTACAATGAGCAGTTCTTC
-	TRBV4-3	-	TRBJ1-1	CASSQKGIGLGEAFF	TGCGCCAGCAGCCAGAAAGGGATCGGTCTTGGGGAAGCTTTCTTT
-	TRBV14	once	TRBJ2-1	CASSRAIQGGEQFF	TGTGCCAGCAGCCGAGCGATTCAGGGGGGTGAGCAGTTCTTC
-	TRBV30	-	TRBJ2-1	CAWGDDAMPFF	TGTGCCTGGGGCGATGATGCTATGCCGTTCTTC
TRBD1	TRBV7-9	-	TRBJ1-2	CASSKQGDYGYTF	TGTGCCAGCAGCAAACAGGGGGACTATGGCTACACCTTC